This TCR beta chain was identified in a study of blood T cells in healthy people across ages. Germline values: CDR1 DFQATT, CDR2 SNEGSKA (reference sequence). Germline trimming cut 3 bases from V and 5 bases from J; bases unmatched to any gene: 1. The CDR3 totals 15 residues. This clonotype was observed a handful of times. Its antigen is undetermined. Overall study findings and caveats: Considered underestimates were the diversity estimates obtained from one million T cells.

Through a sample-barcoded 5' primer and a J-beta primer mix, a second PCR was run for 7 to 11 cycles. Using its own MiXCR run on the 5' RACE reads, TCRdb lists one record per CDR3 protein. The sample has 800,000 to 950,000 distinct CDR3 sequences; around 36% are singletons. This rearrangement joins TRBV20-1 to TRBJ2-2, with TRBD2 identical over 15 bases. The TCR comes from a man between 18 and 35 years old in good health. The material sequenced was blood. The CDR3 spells CSARGLAGGTGELFF. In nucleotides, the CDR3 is TGCAGTGCTAGGGGACTAGCGGGGGGTACCGGGGAGCTGTTTTTT.